What follows are 14 T cell receptor beta chains derived from one specimen sequenced in a study of shared T cell receptors in the human thymus. Only in-frame clones appear in the TCRdb table, and some are missing; sequencing was by immunoSEQ multiplex PCR. The repertoire holds under 450,000 clones, with around 95% as singletons. The sample comprised thymocytes. The receptors stem from a human donor.

The chain couples TRBV6-5 to TRBJ2-5, with 9 bases that match TRBD1. Trimming removed 6 bases from V and 4 bases from J; junction bases left unmatched: 3. Germline V CDR1 and CDR2: MNHEY, SVGAGI. The CDR3 has 13 amino acids. CDR3 protein: CASSPTGGETQYF. CDR3 sequence (DNA): TGTGCCAGCAGCCCGACAGGGGGAGAGACCCAGTACTTC.

The chain combines TRBV6-1 with TRBJ2-7; D may match TRBD1 or TRBD2 (5 bases each). The V gene's germline CDR1 is MNHNS and CDR2 SASEGT. The CDR3 has 13 amino acids. V lost 11 bases to trimming and J lost 3 bases, with 17 bases between them. CDR3 protein: CAVGRSRLYEQYF. Written as DNA, the CDR3 is TGTGCCGTGGGACGGTCGAGACTCTACGAGCAGTACTTC.

The chain is built from TRBV10-1 and TRBJ1-1; TRBD1 matches at 10 bases. Germline lookup yields CDR1 WNHNN and CDR2 SYGVQD (reference sequence). The CDR3 runs to 14 residues. The junction had 3 bases not matched to a gene; V was cut back by 3 bases and J by 5 bases. This CDR3 is CASSDGTGDTEAFF. The CDR3, as DNA: TGCGCCAGCAGTGATGGGACAGGGGATACTGAAGCTTTCTTT.

This clone appeared a single time. The J gene is TRBJ2-3, the V gene TRBV30; TRBD1 is a possible D gene (5 bases). The CDR3 loop spans 19 amino acids. The V gene's germline CDR1 is GTSNPN and CDR2 SVGIG (reference sequence). The V gene lost 4 bases and the J gene lost 0 bases, with 26 bases spanning the gap. The CDR3 bases are TGTGCCTGGAATCAGCAGGGATTAAAAACCCTACTAAGCACAGATACGCAGTATTTT. Amino acid sequence: CAWNQQGLKTLLSTDTQYF.

This chain uses TRBV7-3 with TRBJ2-1; 9 nucleotides align to TRBD1. The CDR3 covers 15 residues. Germline CDR1 and CDR2: SGHTA and FQGTGA. With V trimmed by 3 bases and J by 5 bases, 5 bases remained unmatched. The CDR3 here is CASSFTGGGNNEQFF. The CDR3 DNA is TGTGCCAGCAGCTTTACAGGGGGCGGGAACAATGAGCAGTTCTTC.

This chain connects TRBV5-6 to TRBJ2-7; 8 positions agree with TRBD2. Germline values: CDR1 SGHDT, CDR2 YYEEEE. V lost 4 bases to trimming and J lost 3 bases; unmatched junction nucleotides: 6. CDR3 length: 14 residues. The CDR3 is CASSPGGANYEQYF. The CDR3 DNA is TGTGCCAGCAGCCCGGGGGGGGCCAACTACGAGCAGTACTTC.

The V call is TRBV20-1, the J call TRBJ2-7, with 9 bases that match TRBD1. This CDR3 region has 11 residues. J lost 6 bases, V lost 4 bases, and 1 base had no gene match. The V gene's germline CDR1 is DFQATT and CDR2 SNEGSKA (reference sequence). CDR3 residues: CSATTGGEQYF. CDR3 DNA sequence: TGCAGTGCTACGACAGGGGGCGAGCAGTACTTC.

The V and J genes are TRBV21-1 and TRBJ2-1; the table calls TRBD2, which could not be checked here. TRBV21-1 is a recognized pseudogene. The CDR3 consists of 19 residues. CDR3: CASTSAGTSGGSSYNEQFF. The DNA for the CDR3 is TGTGCCAGCACCAGCGCCGGGACTAGCGGGGGGAGCTCCTACAATGAGCAGTTCTTC.

The chain links TRBV5-6 to TRBJ2-2, with D possibly matching TRBD2 (6 bases). Germline loops: CDR1 SGHDT, CDR2 YYEEEE. V lost 0 bases, J lost 4 bases, and 19 bases lay in between. The CDR3 has 18 residues. The CDR3 DNA sequence: TGTGCCAGCAGCTTGGCGTGGCGGGACCCACCTAGCACCGGGGAGCTGTTTTTT. Translated: CASSLAWRDPPSTGELFF.

The chain has TRBV25-1 and TRBJ2-7; D not certain. Per germline, CDR1 MGHDK and CDR2 SYGVNS. Trimming left V 6 bases short and J 5 bases short, with 17 bases between. The CDR3 length is 14 residues. The CDR3: CASRAAHGSHEQYF. In DNA, the CDR3 is TGTGCCAGCAGGGCAGCACATGGAAGCCACGAGCAGTACTTC.

V and J are TRBV21-1 and TRBJ2-1. TRBV21-1 is an annotated pseudogene. The CDR3 is made up of 13 amino acids. The CDR3 region is CASSSGDLNEQFF. DNA for the CDR3: TGTGCCAGCAGCTCCGGGGACCTTAATGAGCAGTTCTTC.

The rearrangement links TRBV6-5 to TRBJ2-1; D is uncertain. Germline CDR1 is MNHEY and CDR2 is SVGAGI. Deletions cut 6 bases from V and 5 bases from J, with 14 bases between. This CDR3 has 14 residues. The CDR3 nucleotides read TGTGCCAGCAGAGAAACCTCCTTTGACAATGAGCAGTTCTTC. The encoded protein is CASRETSFDNEQFF.

The chain links TRBV10-2 to TRBJ2-2; the D is unclear. Trimming removed 7 bases from V and 4 bases from J, with 10 bases in between. CDR3 length: 13 residues. The germline V gene has CDR1 WSHSY and CDR2 SAAADI. For the CDR3, the DNA is TGCGCCAGCAACAACGGGTTCACCGGGGAGCTGTTTTTT. Translated: CASNNGFTGELFF.

In the case of this clone: This specimen includes other DNA sequences encoding the same CDR3. The chain is built from TRBV25-1 and TRBJ2-2, with 7 bases fitting TRBD1. CDR1 and CDR2 from the germline V gene are MGHDK and SYGVNS. The CDR3 extends over 18 amino acids. V was clipped by 0 bases and J by 0 bases; unmatched bases: 7. The CDR3 sequence is CASSEYRVGTANTGELFF. As DNA, the CDR3 is TGTGCCAGCAGTGAATATCGAGTAGGGACAGCGAACACCGGGGAGCTGTTTTTT. Together with reference TRBV25-1 and TRBJ2-2, the CDR3 gives the full variable domain: EADIYQTPRYLVIGTGKKITLECSQTMGHDKMYWYQQDPGMELHLIHYSYGVNSTEKGDLSSESTVSRIRTEHFPLTLESARPSHTSQYLCASSEYRVGTANTGELFFGEGSRLTVL.